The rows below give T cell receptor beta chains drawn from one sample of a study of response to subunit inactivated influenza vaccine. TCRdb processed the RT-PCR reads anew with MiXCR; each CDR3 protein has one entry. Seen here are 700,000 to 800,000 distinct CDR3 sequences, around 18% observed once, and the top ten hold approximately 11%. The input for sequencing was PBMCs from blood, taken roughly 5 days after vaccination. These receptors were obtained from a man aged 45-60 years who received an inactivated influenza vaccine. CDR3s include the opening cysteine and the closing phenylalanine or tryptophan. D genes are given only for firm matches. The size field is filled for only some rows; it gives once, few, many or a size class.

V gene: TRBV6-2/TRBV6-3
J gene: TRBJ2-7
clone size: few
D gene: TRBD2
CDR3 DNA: TGTGCCAGCAGTTTAACTAGCGGGAGATACTACGAGCAGTACTTC
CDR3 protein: CASSLTSGRYYEQYF

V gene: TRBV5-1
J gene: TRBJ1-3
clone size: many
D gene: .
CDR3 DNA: TGCGCCAGCAGCTTGGAATCCCAGGGTATAGGAAACACCATATATTTT
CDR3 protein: CASSLESQGIGNTIYF

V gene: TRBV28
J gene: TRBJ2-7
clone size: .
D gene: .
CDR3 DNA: TGTGCCAGCAGTTCGAGCTGGTTGAGCTCCTACGAGCAGTACTTC
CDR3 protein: CASSSSWLSSYEQYF

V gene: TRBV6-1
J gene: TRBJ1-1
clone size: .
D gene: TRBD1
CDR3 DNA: TGTGCCAGCAGAGTGGACAGGGCCTACACTGAAGCTTTCTTT
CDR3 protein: CASRVDRAYTEAFF

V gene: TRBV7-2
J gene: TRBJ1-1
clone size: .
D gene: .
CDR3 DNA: TGTGCCAGCAGCTTAGATCCGGGACACTTTTCCACTGAAGCTTTCTTT
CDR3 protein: CASSLDPGHFSTEAFF

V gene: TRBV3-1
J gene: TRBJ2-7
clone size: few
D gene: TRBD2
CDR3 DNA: TGTGCCAGCAGCCCCTTTGGGGGGGGGTTGTACGAGCAGTACTTC
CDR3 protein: CASSPFGGGLYEQYF

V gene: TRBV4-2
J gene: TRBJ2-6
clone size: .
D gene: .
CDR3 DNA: TGTGCCAGCAGCCATCGAGCACAGGGCTACTCTGGGGCCAACGTCCTGACTTTC
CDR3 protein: CASSHRAQGYSGANVLTF

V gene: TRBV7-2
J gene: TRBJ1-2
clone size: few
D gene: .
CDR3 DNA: TGTGCCAGCAGCGCCGCCGGGGGGGGCGCAAACTATGGCTACACCTTC
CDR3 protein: CASSAAGGGANYGYTF

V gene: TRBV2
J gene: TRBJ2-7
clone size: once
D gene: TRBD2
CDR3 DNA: TGTGCCAGCAGTACGGGGGGGGCCGATCCCGAGCAGTACTTC
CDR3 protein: CASSTGGADPEQYF

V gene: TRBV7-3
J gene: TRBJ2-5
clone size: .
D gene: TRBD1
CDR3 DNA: TGTGCCAGCAGCTTAACATCGGGACAGGGAAGAGAGACCCAGTACTTC
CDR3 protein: CASSLTSGQGRETQYF

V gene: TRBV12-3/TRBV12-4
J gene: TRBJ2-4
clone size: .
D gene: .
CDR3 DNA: TGTGCCAGCAGTTTAGGGGAGCCGGCCAAAAACATTCAGTACTTC
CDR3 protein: CASSLGEPAKNIQYF

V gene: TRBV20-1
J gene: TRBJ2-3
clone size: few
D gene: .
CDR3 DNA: TGCAGTGCTAGAGATTGGCGTCCCGCTAGCGTCGCTGGCACAGATACGCAGTATTTT
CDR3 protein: CSARDWRPASVAGTDTQYF

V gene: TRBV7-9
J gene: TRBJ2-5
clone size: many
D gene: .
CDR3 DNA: TGTGCCAGTTTCGGACTTCAAGAGACCCAGTACTTC
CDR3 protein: CASFGLQETQYF

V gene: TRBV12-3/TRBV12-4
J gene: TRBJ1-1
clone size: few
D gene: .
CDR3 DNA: TGTGCCAGCAGTTTAGGAGGGGTCCCTGAAGCTTTCTTT
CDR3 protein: CASSLGGVPEAFF

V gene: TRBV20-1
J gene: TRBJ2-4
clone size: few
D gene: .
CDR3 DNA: TGCAGTGCTATTGGGTCGGCCAAAAACATTCAGTACTTC
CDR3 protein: CSAIGSAKNIQYF

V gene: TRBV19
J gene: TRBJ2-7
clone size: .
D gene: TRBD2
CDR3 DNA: TGTGCCAGTAGTATTCAGGGACTAGCCCACTACGAGCAGTACTTC
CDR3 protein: CASSIQGLAHYEQYF

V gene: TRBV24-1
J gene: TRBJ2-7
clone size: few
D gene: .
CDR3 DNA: TGTGCCACCAGTGAGTCGGGACTTACGGATTACGAGCAGTACTTC
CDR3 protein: CATSESGLTDYEQYF

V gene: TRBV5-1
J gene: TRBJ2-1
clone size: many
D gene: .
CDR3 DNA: TGCGCCAGCAGAGCGACGCCTTTCGGACGGGATGAGCAGTTCTTC
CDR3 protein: CASRATPFGRDEQFF

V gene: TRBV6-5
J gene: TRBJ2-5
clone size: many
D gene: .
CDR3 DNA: TGTGCCAGCAGTTACCACCCCGATCTGGGGGAGACCCAGTACTTC
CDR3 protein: CASSYHPDLGETQYF

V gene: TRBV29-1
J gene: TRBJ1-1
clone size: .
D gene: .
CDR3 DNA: TGCAGCGTTGCAGGGACGGAACTGAACACTGAAGCTTTCTTT
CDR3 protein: CSVAGTELNTEAFF

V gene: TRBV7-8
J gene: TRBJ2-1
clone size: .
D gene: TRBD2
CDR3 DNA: TGTGCCAGCAGCTCCCGGACTAGCAGTGAGCAGTTCTTC
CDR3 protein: CASSSRTSSEQFF

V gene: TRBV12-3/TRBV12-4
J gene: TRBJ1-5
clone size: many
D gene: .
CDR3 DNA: TGTGCCAGCAGCCAAGCGGGCAATCAGCCCCAGCATTTT
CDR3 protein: CASSQAGNQPQHF

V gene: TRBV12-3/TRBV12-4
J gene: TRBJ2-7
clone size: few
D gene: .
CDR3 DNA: TGTGCCAGCAGTTTAGCGCTAGGAGGGGACGAGCAGTACTTC
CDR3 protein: CASSLALGGDEQYF

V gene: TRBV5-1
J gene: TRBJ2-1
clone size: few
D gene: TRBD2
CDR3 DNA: TGCGCCAGCAGCTCGAGTAGCGGGAGGCGAAGCTCCTACAATGAGCAGTTCTTC
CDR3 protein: CASSSSSGRRSSYNEQFF

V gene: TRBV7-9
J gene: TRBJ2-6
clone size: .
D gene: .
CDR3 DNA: TGTGCCAGCAACGCCAGACGATATGCCTCTGGGGCCAACGTCCTGACTTTC
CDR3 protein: CASNARRYASGANVLTF

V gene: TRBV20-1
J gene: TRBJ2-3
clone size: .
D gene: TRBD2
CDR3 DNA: TGCAGTGCTAGAGTGGGGGGGACAGATACGCAGTATTTT
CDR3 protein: CSARVGGTDTQYF

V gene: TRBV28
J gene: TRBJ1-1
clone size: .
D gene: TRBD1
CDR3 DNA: TGTGCCAGCAGTTTACTTTCCAGGGGGCTTATGAACACTGAAGCTTTCTTT
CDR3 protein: CASSLLSRGLMNTEAFF

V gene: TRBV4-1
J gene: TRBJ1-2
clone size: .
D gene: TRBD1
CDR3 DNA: TGCGCCAGCAGCCAACACAACCGGGACAGAAGCCATGGCTACACCTTC
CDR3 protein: CASSQHNRDRSHGYTF

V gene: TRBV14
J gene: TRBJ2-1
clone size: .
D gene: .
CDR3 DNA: TGTGCCAGCAGCCAAGTTCTGCGGCCCGGGGAGGATGAGCAGTTCTTC
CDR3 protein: CASSQVLRPGEDEQFF